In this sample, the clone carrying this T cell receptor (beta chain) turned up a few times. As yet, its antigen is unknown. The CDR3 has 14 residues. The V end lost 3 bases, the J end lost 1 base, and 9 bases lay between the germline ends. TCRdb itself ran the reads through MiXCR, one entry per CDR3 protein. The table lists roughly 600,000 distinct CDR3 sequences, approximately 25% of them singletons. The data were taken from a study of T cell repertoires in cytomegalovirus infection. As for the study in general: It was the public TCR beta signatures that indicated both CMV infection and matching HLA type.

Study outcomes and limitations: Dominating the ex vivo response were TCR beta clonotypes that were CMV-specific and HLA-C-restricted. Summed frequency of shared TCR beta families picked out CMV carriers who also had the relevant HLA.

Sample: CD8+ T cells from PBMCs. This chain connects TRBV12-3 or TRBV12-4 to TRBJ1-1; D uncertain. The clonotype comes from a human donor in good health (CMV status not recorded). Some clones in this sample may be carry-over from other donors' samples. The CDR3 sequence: CASSLIEENTEAFF. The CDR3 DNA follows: TGTGCCAGCAGTTTGATAGAAGAGAACACTGAAGCTTTCTTT.